This TCR beta chain originates from a study of blood T cells in healthy people across ages. On the study more broadly: There was about one barcoded beta molecule captured by template switching per two T cells. Study-level findings and limits: In long-lived donors, naive CD4+ cell counts and diversity exceeded those of aged donors.

CDR1 is SQVTM, CDR2 ANQGSEA, per germline. The CDR3 totals 11 residues. Trimming removed 7 bases at V and 7 bases at J, with 11 bases between. With a J-beta primer mix and a sample-barcoded 5' primer, a second PCR ran about 7 to 12 cycles. Via MiXCR, TCRdb re-called the 5' RACE reads, giving one row per CDR3 protein. The sample has around 1,000,000 distinct CDR3 sequences, about 25% seen once. About this clonotype itself: Its target is not known.

Healthy Caucasian individuals from Russia aged about 6 to 95 were enrolled as donors. This sample was also put to use in a study of T cells of mothers and their children. Per that paper: Reads obtained per mother exceeded 10 million TCR beta CDR3 reads, with a few million obtained per child.

This clonotype was sampled from a girl aged 2 to 10 in good health. Sequencing used blood. The V and J genes are TRBV29-1 and TRBJ2-1, with D tentatively TRBD2 (6 bases). The CDR3 region is CSGRLVNEQFF. CDR3 nucleotides: TGCAGCGGCAGACTAGTGAATGAGCAGTTCTTC.